Below are 26 T cell receptor beta chains sequenced from a single sample in a study of T cell repertoires in cytomegalovirus infection. One entry per CDR3 protein results from TCRdb running MiXCR on the reads. The repertoire holds around 77,000 distinct CDR3 sequences, with around 20% as singletons. The antigens of these receptors remain unknown. The material sequenced was CD8+ T cells from cultured PBMCs, taken from culture after CMV antigen stimulation. Receptors originate from a human donor in good health (CMV status not recorded). Some clones in this sample may be carry-over from other donors' samples.

The table lists this clonotype with a few counts. This chain connects TRBV7-9 to TRBJ1-6; the D gene is possibly TRBD1 (6 bases). The V end lost 1 base, the J end lost 0 bases, and 13 bases lay between the germline ends. The CDR3 extends over 18 amino acids. CDR1 and CDR2 from the germline V gene are SEHNR and FQNEAQ (reference sequence). The CDR3 region is CASSLVGRGSSYNSPLHF. The CDR3 DNA sequence: TGTGCCAGCAGCTTAGTGGGTAGGGGGAGCTCCTATAATTCACCCCTCCACTTT.

The chain carries TRBV4-3 and TRBJ2-3; unclear D gene. Trimming stripped 0 bases from V and 2 bases from J, with 3 bases between. There are 13 residues in the CDR3. Germline lookup yields CDR1 LGHNA and CDR2 YSLEER. The CDR3 DNA follows: TGCGCCAGCAGCCAAGAGACCACAGATACGCAGTATTTT. Residues: CASSQETTDTQYF.

This clonotype occurred once. This chain joins TRBV12-3 or TRBV12-4 and TRBJ2-3, with D possibly called TRBD1 or TRBD2 (5 bases each). The CDR3 extends over 15 amino acids. Trimming shortened V by 5 bases and J by 6 bases, and 18 bases separated the two germline ends. The CDR3 loop is CASSHTGTPGDTQYF. CDR3 in DNA: TGTGCCAGCAGTCACACCGGGACCCCAGGGGATACGCAGTATTTT.

This clonotype was counted a few times. This chain connects TRBV7-2 to TRBJ1-3; no definite D call. The CDR3 has 16 amino acids. From germline, CDR1 is SGHTA and CDR2 FQGNSA. With 1 base removed from V and 0 bases from J, the gap between germline ends came to 10 bases. This CDR3 reads CASSLEGTFSGNTIYF. The CDR3 DNA reads as TGTGCCAGCAGCTTAGAGGGAACGTTCTCTGGAAACACCATATATTTT.

V gene TRBV6-5 combines with J gene TRBJ2-7; 10 bases fit TRBD2. This CDR3 region has 16 residues. Per germline, CDR1 MNHEY and CDR2 SVGAGI. V lost 0 bases, J lost 5 bases, and 7 bases stayed unmatched. The CDR3 is CASSYSESGGADEQYF. The CDR3 DNA follows: TGTGCCAGCAGTTACTCAGAGAGCGGGGGGGCCGACGAGCAGTACTTC.

This clonotype turned up a few times. This rearrangement joins TRBV7-2 to TRBJ2-5; 11 positions agree with TRBD2. Germline V gives CDR1 SGHTA, CDR2 FQGNSA. J lost 6 bases, V lost 5 bases, and 5 bases had no gene match. The CDR3 covers 14 residues. CDR3 DNA: TGTGCCAGCAGCCCGACTAGCGGGGCCCAGACCCAGTACTTC. It encodes CASSPTSGAQTQYF.

V and J are TRBV4-1 and TRBJ1-1; D gene unclear. The CDR3 loop spans 13 amino acids. Trimming pared 4 bases from V and 3 bases from J, leaving 9 bases between. The germline V gene encodes CDR1 MGHRA and CDR2 YSYEKL. The CDR3 region is CASSRPSHTEAFF. The CDR3 DNA follows: TGCGCCAGCAGCCGACCGTCGCACACTGAAGCTTTCTTT.

Regarding this clonotype: A much bigger clone sits one base away, suggesting this may be a read error. V and J are TRBV2 and TRBJ1-1, with D perhaps TRBD1 (5 bases). V was clipped by 1 base and J by 8 bases, with 20 bases between them. Per germline, CDR1 SNHLY and CDR2 FYNNEI. The CDR3 has 16 amino acids. This CDR3 reads CASSEGAGHFSEEAFF. The CDR3 DNA reads TGTGCCAGCAGTGAAGGGGCAGGGCACTTCTCGGAAGAAGCTTTCTTT.

V usage is TRBV11-3 and J usage is TRBJ1-1; no clear D. The V end was cut by 2 bases, the J end by 4 bases, with 8 bases between. The CDR3 covers 13 residues. CDR1 and CDR2 from the germline V gene are SGHNT and YENEEA. The CDR3 region is CASSLSVSTEAFF. The CDR3 nucleotides read TGTGCCAGCAGCTTATCCGTCTCCACTGAAGCTTTCTTT.

The CDR3 protein is CASRERQVVNTEAFF. CDR3 DNA sequence: TGTGCCAGCCGCGAACGACAGGTCGTGAACACTGAAGCTTTCTTT. V is TRBV27 and J is TRBJ1-1; D is possibly TRBD1 (6 bases). The CDR3 contains 15 residues. V lost 8 bases and J lost 0, with 16 bases in between. Germline V lookup: CDR1 MNHEY, CDR2 SMNVEV (reference sequence).

This chain joins TRBV3-1 and TRBJ2-1; TRBD2 matches at 7 bases. The CDR3 has 16 residues. In germline, CDR1 is LGHDT, CDR2 YNNKEL (reference sequence). V dropped 4 bases and J dropped 2; count of bases not matched to a gene: 8. CDR3 sequence: CASSPRGVAAYNEQFF. CDR3 DNA sequence: TGTGCCAGCAGCCCACGGGGGGTAGCAGCCTACAATGAGCAGTTCTTC.

The sample holds many counts of this clonotype. The chain links TRBV27 to TRBJ2-7; TRBD1 matches at 9 bases. The CDR3 has 13 residues. The germline gives CDR1 MNHEY, CDR2 SMNVEV (reference sequence). The trim removed 5 bases at V and 4 bases at J, leaving 3 bases unmatched. DNA for the CDR3: TGTGCCAGCAGTACCGGGACAGGGTACGAGCAGTACTTC. The encoded protein is CASSTGTGYEQYF.

The V call is TRBV7-2, the J call TRBJ2-1, with D possibly TRBD1 on 6 matching bases. V was trimmed by 2 bases and J by 7 bases, leaving 18 bases between them. The germline CDR1 and CDR2 sequences are SGHTA and FQGNSA. CDR3 length: 16 amino acids. The CDR3 DNA follows: TGTGCCAGCAGCTTAAATTGGGGGCTCTCGGAAAATGAGCAGTTCTTC. It translates to CASSLNWGLSENEQFF.

The J gene is TRBJ1-5, the V gene TRBV7-9; D is undetermined. Germline loops: CDR1 SEHNR, CDR2 FQNEAQ (reference sequence). CDR3 length equals 15 residues. V dropped 1 base and J dropped 2 bases, with 9 bases sitting between them. The CDR3 DNA sequence: TGTGCCAGCAGCTTAGGCAGAGAACGCAATCAGCCCCAGCATTTT. Translated: CASSLGRERNQPQHF.

CDR3: CASSLGGIIYEQYF. For the CDR3, the DNA is TGTGCCAGCAGCTTAGGAGGCATAATCTACGAGCAGTACTTC. The chain employs TRBV7-6 and TRBJ2-7; D not resolved. The CDR3 length is 14 residues. The germline V gene encodes CDR1 SGHVS and CDR2 FNYEAQ. V was cut by 1 base and J by 3 bases, with 10 bases left in between.

This rearrangement joins TRBV4-1 to TRBJ1-4; TRBD1 agrees at 9 bases. The V gene's germline CDR1 is MGHRA and CDR2 YSYEKL. This CDR3 has 15 amino acids. The V and J ends lost 3 bases and 5 bases, in that order; junction bases with no gene match: 4. CDR3 sequence (DNA): TGCGCCAGCAGCCATGACGGGACAGGGAATGAAAAACTGTTTTTT. It yields the protein CASSHDGTGNEKLFF.

The chain uses TRBV12-3 or TRBV12-4 and TRBJ1-2; D unclear. The CDR3 length is 13 residues. The V end lost 7 bases, the J end lost 4 bases, and 13 bases lay between the germline ends. The CDR3 protein is CASTAGWGYGYTF. CDR3 DNA: TGTGCCAGCACCGCAGGATGGGGCTATGGCTACACCTTC.

V is TRBV19 and J is TRBJ1-1; D gene unclear. Trimming removed 6 bases from V and 2 bases from J, with 10 bases in between. The CDR3 loop spans 13 amino acids. Germline CDR1 is LNHDA and CDR2 is SQIVND (reference sequence). Here the CDR3 reads CASRAGVNTEAFF. The CDR3 DNA follows: TGTGCCAGTAGGGCCGGGGTCAACACTGAAGCTTTCTTT.

This chain connects TRBV6-1 to TRBJ1-5, with 10 bases aligning to TRBD1. With 2 bases clipped from V and 6 bases from J, the junction kept 4 bases outside the gene matches. CDR1 is MNHNS and CDR2 is SASEGT in the germline V gene. The CDR3 covers 15 residues. The CDR3, as DNA: TGTGCCAGCAGTGAATGGGACAGGGGTACTCAGCCCCAGCATTTT. This encodes CASSEWDRGTQPQHF.

The chain uses TRBV7-2 and TRBJ1-3, with TRBD1 identical over 9 bases. The germline CDR1 and CDR2 sequences are SGHTA and FQGNSA. V was pared by 2 bases and J by 4 bases, with 3 bases of the junction left unmatched. The CDR3 length is 15 residues. The CDR3 reads CASSLNRGRGNTIYF. The CDR3 nucleotides read TGTGCCAGCAGCTTAAACAGGGGGCGCGGAAACACCATATATTTT. The entire variable domain, with the rest obtained from reference TRBV7-2 and TRBJ1-3, is as follows: GAGVSQSPSNKVTEKGKDVELRCDPISGHTALYWYRQSLGQGLEFLIYFQGNSAPDKSGLPSDRFSAERTGGSVSTLTIQRTQQEDSAVYLCASSLNRGRGNTIYFGEGSWLTVV.

This chain uses TRBV7-9 with TRBJ2-1; perhaps D is TRBD1 or TRBD2 (6 bases each). The CDR3 contains 13 residues. CDR1 SEHNR and CDR2 FQNEAQ come from the germline V gene (reference sequence). Trimming left V 7 bases short and J 8 bases short, with 15 bases between. CDR3 in amino acids: CASTPPGGDEQFF. The CDR3 DNA is TGTGCCAGCACCCCACCCGGGGGCGATGAGCAGTTCTTC. The full variable domain, rest sourced from reference TRBV7-9 and TRBJ2-1, is DTGVSQNPRHKITKRGQNVTFRCDPISEHNRLYWYRQTLGQGPEFLTYFQNEAQLEKSRLLSDRFSAERPKGSFSTLEIQRTEQGDSAMYLCASTPPGGDEQFFGPGTRLTVL.

This clonotype was observed many times. This sequence joins TRBV4-1 and TRBJ2-2; TRBD1 aligns across 10 bases. CDR1 and CDR2 (germline): MGHRA, YSYEKL. V dropped 8 bases and J dropped 3; count of bases not matched to a gene: 3. There are 14 residues in the CDR3. The CDR3 DNA is TGCGCCAGCGGGACAGGGGAGTACACCGGGGAGCTGTTTTTT. Translation: CASGTGEYTGELFF.

This chain connects TRBV7-9 to TRBJ1-2; D is unclear. This CDR3 is built from 12 residues. Trimming cost V 1 base and J 7 bases, with 7 bases left between them. Germline lookup yields CDR1 SEHNR and CDR2 FQNEAQ (reference sequence). The CDR3 nucleotides read TGTGCCAGCAGCTTAGGGGGTGGTGGCTACACCTTC. This gives the protein CASSLGGGGYTF.

The rearrangement links TRBV5-8 to TRBJ2-7; 8 nucleotides line up with TRBD1. Germline V gives CDR1 SGHTS, CDR2 YDEGEE. V lost 4 bases to trimming and J lost 3 bases; unmatched junction nucleotides: 9. CDR3 size: 15 residues. As DNA, the CDR3 is TGTGCCAGCAGCACACCGGGACAGGTTTTCTACGAGCAGTACTTC. Translating gives CASSTPGQVFYEQYF. The whole variable domain, filled in from reference TRBV5-8 and TRBJ2-7, reads EAGVTQSPTHLIKTRGQQATLRCSPISGHTSVYWYQQALGLGLQFLLWYDEGEERNRGNFPPRFSGRQFPNYSSELNVNALELEDSALYLCASSTPGQVFYEQYFGPGTRLTVT.

V and J are TRBV12-3 or TRBV12-4 and TRBJ1-3, with D tentatively TRBD1 (6 bases). V was trimmed by 0 bases and J by 4 bases, leaving 10 bases between them. The CDR3 spans 15 residues. The CDR3, as DNA: TGTGCCAGCAGTTTAGCAGGGGGGCCAGGAAACACCATATATTTT. This gives the protein CASSLAGGPGNTIYF.

V gene TRBV29-1 combines with J gene TRBJ2-7, with a tentative D call TRBD1 (6 bases). The CDR3 has 13 amino acids. V lost 4 bases to trimming and J lost 0 bases, with 10 bases between them. Germline loops: CDR1 SQVTM, CDR2 ANQGSEA. The CDR3 DNA is TGCAGCGTTGTACCAGGGGACTCCTACGAGCAGTACTTC. The encoded protein is CSVVPGDSYEQYF.